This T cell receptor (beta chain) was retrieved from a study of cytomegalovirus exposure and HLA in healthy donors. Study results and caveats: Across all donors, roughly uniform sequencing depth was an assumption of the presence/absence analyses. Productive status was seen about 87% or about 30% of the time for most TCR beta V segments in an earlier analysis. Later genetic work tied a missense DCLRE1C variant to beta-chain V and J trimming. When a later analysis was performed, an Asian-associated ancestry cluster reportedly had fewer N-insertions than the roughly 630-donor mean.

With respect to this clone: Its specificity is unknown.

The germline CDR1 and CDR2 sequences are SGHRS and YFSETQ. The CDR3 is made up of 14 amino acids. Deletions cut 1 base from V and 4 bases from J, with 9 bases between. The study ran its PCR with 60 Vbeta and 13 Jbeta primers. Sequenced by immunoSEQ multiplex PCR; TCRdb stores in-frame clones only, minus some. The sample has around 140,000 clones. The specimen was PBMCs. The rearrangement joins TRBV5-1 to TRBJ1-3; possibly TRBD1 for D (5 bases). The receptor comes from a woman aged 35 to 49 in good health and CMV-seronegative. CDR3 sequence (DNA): TGCGCCAGCAGCTTGTCAGGGTCAGGAAACACCATATATTTT. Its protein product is CASSLSGSGNTIYF.